The 24 T cell receptor beta chains below were found in one sample sequenced in a study of T cell responses to AZD1222 COVID-19 vaccine. The repertoire was sequenced with immunoSEQ multiplex PCR; TCRdb's copy has only in-frame clones and lacks some. The profile shows tens of thousands of clones, approximately 86% of them singletons. The source was peripheral blood, collected 28 days after the second AZD1222 dose. The source of these receptors is an adult who received the AZD1222 COVID-19 vaccine.

This clone was recorded once. The chain couples TRBV5-4 to TRBJ2-5, with D possibly being TRBD2 (6 bases). V lost 0 bases and J lost 2, with 8 bases in between. Germline values: CDR1 SGHNT, CDR2 YYREEE (reference sequence). The CDR3 consists of 14 residues. The CDR3, as DNA: TGTGCCAGCAGCTTGGGGGGACTTCAAGAGACCCAGTACTTC. This encodes CASSLGGLQETQYF.

There are a few counts of this clone. The J gene is TRBJ1-6, the V gene TRBV28; TRBD1 is a possible D gene (5 bases). The germline V and J ends were trimmed by 3 bases and 0 bases, with 21 bases remaining between them. Germline loops: CDR1 MDHEN, CDR2 SYDVKM. The CDR3 is 20 residues long. The chain's CDR3 is CASSLGGPLTLFSYNSPLHF. CDR3 DNA: TGTGCCAGCAGTTTGGGGGGTCCCCTCACGTTATTCTCCTATAATTCACCCCTCCACTTT.

The chain links TRBV18 to TRBJ1-4; D is unclear. V was cut by 2 bases and J by 5 bases, with 6 bases left in between. This CDR3 spans 13 amino acids. Germline CDR1 KGHSH, CDR2 LQKENI. The CDR3 is CASSPSGNEKLFF. The DNA of the CDR3 is TGTGCCAGCTCACCAAGCGGGAATGAAAAACTGTTTTTT. The full variable domain, its missing parts supplied by reference TRBV18 and TRBJ1-4, is NAGVMQNPRHLVRRRGQEARLRCSPMKGHSHVYWYRQLPEEGLKFMVYLQKENIIDESGMPKERFSAEFPKEGPSILRIQQVVRGDSAAYFCASSPSGNEKLFFGSGTQLSVL.

V is TRBV20-1 and J is TRBJ2-5, with D unclear. This CDR3 comprises 10 residues. Germline CDR1 DFQATT, CDR2 SNEGSKA (reference sequence). Trimming left V 4 bases short and J 4 bases short, with 4 bases between. In nucleotides, the CDR3 is TGCAGTGCTACCCCAGAGACCCAGTACTTC. Its translation: CSATPETQYF.

The J gene is TRBJ1-6, the V gene TRBV4-1; maybe TRBD1 (5 bases). Looked up from germline, CDR1 is MGHRA and CDR2 is YSYEKL. The V and J ends lost 0 bases and 5 bases respectively, with 11 bases between them. This CDR3 comprises 16 residues. The CDR3 sequence is CASSQDPSGHNSPLHF. The CDR3 coding sequence is TGCGCCAGCAGCCAAGATCCATCGGGGCATAATTCACCCCTCCACTTT.

The rearrangement joins TRBV13 to TRBJ1-6; no definite D call. The CDR3 consists of 12 residues. CDR1 is PRHDT and CDR2 is FYEKMQ in the germline V gene (reference sequence). Trimming took 1 base from V and 9 from J, leaving 4 bases between them. CDR3 bases: TGTGCCAGCAGCTTAGTAGGTTCACCCCTCCACTTT. Encoded protein: CASSLVGSPLHF.

The chain uses TRBV11-3 and TRBJ1-1, with a tentative D call TRBD1 (5 bases). Germline V lookup: CDR1 SGHNT, CDR2 YENEEA. CDR3 size: 14 residues. V dropped 2 bases and J dropped 7 bases, with 14 bases sitting between them. The CDR3 reads CASSLPPSGNEAFF. CDR3 DNA: TGTGCCAGCAGCTTACCACCGTCAGGGAATGAAGCTTTCTTT.

In the case of this clone: Its ends do not fully match the called genes, so a read error is possible. The chain carries TRBV7-9 and TRBJ1-1, with D perhaps TRBD1 (5 bases). The V gene's germline CDR1 is SEHNR and CDR2 FQNEAQ (reference sequence). The CDR3 has 12 amino acids. DNA of the CDR3: TGTGCCAGCAGCCAGACGGACACAGAAGCTTTCTTT. It specifies CASSQTDTEAFF. Drawing the rest from reference TRBV7-9 and TRBJ1-1, the complete variable domain is DTGVSQNPRHKITKRGQNVTFRCDPISEHNRLYWYRQTLGQGPEFLTYFQNEAQLEKSRLLSDRFSAERPKGSFSTLEIQRTEQGDSAMYLCASSQTDTEAFFGQGTRLTVV.

The chain carries TRBV18 and TRBJ1-1, with TRBD1 as a possible D gene (6 bases). The CDR3 is 15 residues long. The V end lost 4 bases, the J end lost 4 bases, and 16 bases lay between the germline ends. Looked up from germline, CDR1 is KGHSH and CDR2 is LQKENI. The DNA for the CDR3 is TGTGCCAGCTCACAAGATTTAAACAGGGCCACTGAAGCTTTCTTT. Its protein is CASSQDLNRATEAFF.

The J gene is TRBJ1-1, the V gene TRBV28; D is uncertain. V was pared by 3 bases and J by 4 bases, with 15 bases between. CDR1 and CDR2 (germline): MDHEN, SYDVKM. The CDR3 consists of 15 residues. The CDR3 DNA reads as TGTGCCAGCAGTTTCTCTGTCTGGGGTTCCACTGAAGCTTTCTTT. The encoded protein is CASSFSVWGSTEAFF.

The gene calls are TRBV7-2 and TRBJ2-1, with unresolved D. This CDR3 comprises 14 residues. Germline CDR1 and CDR2: SGHTA and FQGNSA. The V end was cut by 4 bases, the J end by 6 bases, with 13 bases between. CDR3 protein: CASSSVTVVNEQFF. The CDR3, as DNA: TGTGCCAGCAGCTCAGTGACGGTGGTCAATGAGCAGTTCTTC.

This sequence joins TRBV6-5 and TRBJ1-1; D is unresolved. This CDR3 is built from 15 residues. Germline loops: CDR1 MNHEY, CDR2 SVGAGI. The V end was cut by 10 bases, the J end by 4 bases, with 22 bases between. CDR3 DNA sequence: TGTGCCACCAGAGAGGGATTAGGGTGGGGCACTGAAGCTTTCTTT. Protein product: CATREGLGWGTEAFF.

This chain uses TRBV4-1 with TRBJ2-7, with 8 nucleotides matching TRBD1. The CDR3 sequence is 18 residues long. CDR1 and CDR2 from the germline V gene are MGHRA and YSYEKL. The trim removed 4 bases at V and 3 bases at J, leaving 17 bases unmatched. The CDR3 DNA follows: TGCGCCAGCAGCCCGGCGGCAGGGGGCGAGGGTGTCTACTACGAGCAGTACTTC. It translates to CASSPAAGGEGVYYEQYF.

The chain joins TRBV2 to TRBJ1-5; TRBD1 is a possible D gene (5 bases). The CDR3 consists of 12 residues. The germline V gene has CDR1 SNHLY and CDR2 FYNNEI. Trimming left V 6 bases short and J 4 bases short, with 7 bases between. DNA of the CDR3: TGTGCCAGCAGACGGGGGAATCAGCCCCAGCATTTT. Protein: CASRRGNQPQHF.

The chain carries TRBV27 and TRBJ2-7; D is possibly TRBD1 or TRBD2 (5 bases each). CDR1 is MNHEY and CDR2 is SMNVEV in the germline V gene (reference sequence). Trimming took 6 bases from V and 2 from J, leaving 14 bases between them. The CDR3 length is 14 residues. The CDR3 bases are TGTGCCAGCAGAGCCGCAGGGACCCCCTACGAGCAGTACTTC. Translation gives CASRAAGTPYEQYF.

J is TRBJ1-1 and V is TRBV10-3; tentatively, D is TRBD1 (6 bases). The germline CDR1 and CDR2 sequences are ENHRY and SYGVKD. This CDR3 region has 13 residues. The V gene lost 7 bases and the J gene lost 1 base, with 10 bases spanning the gap. The CDR3 DNA follows: TGTGCCATCACGGGGGGGCAGAACACTGAAGCTTTCTTT. It encodes CAITGGQNTEAFF.

The chain recombines TRBV7-2 with TRBJ1-3; 7 bases fit TRBD1. The CDR3 loop spans 16 amino acids. In germline, CDR1 is SGHTA, CDR2 FQGNSA. V was pared by 3 bases and J by 1 base, with 6 bases of the junction left unmatched. The DNA for the CDR3 is TGTGCCAGCAGCTTGGCAGGGGGGAATTCTGGAAACACCATATATTTT. Translating it yields CASSLAGGNSGNTIYF.

V is TRBV20-1 and J is TRBJ1-5; D call uncertain. Germline CDR1 is DFQATT and CDR2 is SNEGSKA (reference sequence). Trimming stripped 3 bases from V and 11 bases from J, with 11 bases between. The CDR3 has 11 amino acids. The CDR3 DNA reads as TGCAGTGCTAGTACTGACGCCACCCAGCATTTT. Protein sequence: CSASTDATQHF.

The chain employs TRBV28 and TRBJ2-5; D possibly matches TRBD1 or TRBD2 (5 bases each). V was trimmed by 6 bases and J by 5 bases, leaving 13 bases between them. The germline CDR1 and CDR2 sequences are MDHEN and SYDVKM. The CDR3 consists of 13 residues. CDR3 sequence reads: CASSNWGSETQYF. The DNA for the CDR3 is TGTGCCAGCAGCAACTGGGGGTCGGAGACCCAGTACTTC.

The chain recombines TRBV2 with TRBJ1-2; no reliable D call. V lost 7 bases to trimming and J lost 7 bases, with 10 bases between them. This CDR3 spans 11 amino acids. Germline lookup yields CDR1 SNHLY and CDR2 FYNNEI. CDR3 residues: CASIRSGGYTF. Here the CDR3 DNA reads TGTGCCAGCATTAGGAGTGGTGGCTACACCTTC.

V gene TRBV18 combines with J gene TRBJ2-7, with TRBD1 matching over 7 bases. V dropped 2 bases and J dropped 3; count of bases not matched to a gene: 4. The CDR3 is 14 amino acids. Germline CDR1 KGHSH, CDR2 LQKENI. The chain's CDR3 is CASSPLGQIYEQYF. CDR3 nucleotides: TGTGCCAGCTCACCATTGGGACAGATCTACGAGCAGTACTTC.

This clone came up a few times. V is TRBV18 and J is TRBJ2-7; D is perhaps TRBD2 (6 bases). V lost 6 bases to trimming and J lost 4 bases, with 13 bases between them. CDR3 size: 13 residues. In germline, CDR1 is KGHSH, CDR2 LQKENI. DNA of the CDR3: TGTGCCAGCTCCCCTAGCGCCGGATACGAGCAGTACTTC. Protein sequence: CASSPSAGYEQYF.

This clone was counted once. The chain employs TRBV6-2 or TRBV6-3 and TRBJ2-7; D tentatively fits TRBD1 or TRBD2 (5 bases each). Germline CDR1 is MNHEY and CDR2 is SVGEGT. CDR3 size: 15 residues. V was pared by 2 bases and J by 4 bases, with 15 bases between. The chain's CDR3 is CASSYGRGPGYEQYF. CDR3 sequence (DNA): TGTGCCAGCAGTTACGGTCGGGGTCCAGGGTACGAGCAGTACTTC.

The chain links TRBV18 to TRBJ2-5; D not certain. With 6 bases removed from V and 4 bases from J, the gap between germline ends came to 12 bases. This CDR3 has 13 residues. CDR1 and CDR2 from the germline V gene are KGHSH and LQKENI. CDR3: CASSGSSLETQYF. CDR3 sequence (DNA): TGTGCCAGCTCCGGATCCAGTCTAGAGACCCAGTACTTC.